This entry is about one TCR beta chain. Its target is unknown. The sample originates from a study of OX40 agonist ivuxolimab in advanced cancers. Overall study: While on treatment, patients had intravenous ivuxolimab at 0.01 to 10 mg/kg every 2 weeks. Partial responses occurred in Three dose-escalation patients, one with hepatocellular carcinoma and two with cutaneous melanoma. The study's findings and limits: Clonal expansion was among the lowest in partial responders at 0.1-3.0 mg/kg, especially CD8+.

V was clipped by 4 bases and J by 4 bases, with 15 bases between them. The CDR3 sequence is 14 residues long. CDR1 SGHRS and CDR2 YFSETQ come from the germline V gene. Autoimmune disease history or systemic immunosuppression was exclusionary. Using immunoSEQ multiplex PCR, the repertoire was profiled, and TCRdb retains in-frame clones only, with some absent. The profile shows over 80,000 clones, approximately 91% of them singletons. Source: CD4+ or CD8+ T cells sorted from blood, taken in a trial of the OX40 agonist ivuxolimab. The clonotype originates from an adult with an advanced solid tumor such as melanoma, head and neck, liver or kidney cancer. The chain recombines TRBV5-1 with TRBJ2-7, with D tentatively TRBD2 (6 bases). The CDR3 DNA sequence: TGCGCCAGCAGCGCCGTACTAGCTGATTACGAGCAGTACTTC. This codes for CASSAVLADYEQYF.